Sequencing of this T cell receptor (beta chain) was carried out in a study of cytomegalovirus exposure and HLA in healthy donors. 13 Jbeta primers and 60 Vbeta primers were used for the PCR. Profiling relied on immunoSEQ multiplex PCR, and the TCRdb table lists in-frame clones only, not all of them. The data show more than 95,000 clones, approximately 78% seen once. The germline CDR1 and CDR2 sequences are SGHNT and YYREEE (reference sequence). The CDR3 covers 18 residues. V was pared by 0 bases and J by 1 base, with 16 bases between. This sequence originates from a woman in her twenties or thirties in good health and CMV-seronegative. Material for sequencing was PBMCs. The chain joins TRBV5-4 to TRBJ2-2, with D possibly TRBD2 on 5 matching bases. CDR3 in amino acids: CASSLEWVANKNTGELFF. The CDR3 DNA is TGTGCCAGCAGCTTGGAGTGGGTAGCGAATAAGAACACCGGGGAGCTGTTTTTT. The full variable domain, rest sourced from reference TRBV5-4 and TRBJ2-2, is ETGVTQSPTHLIKTRGQQVTLRCSSQSGHNTVSWYQQALGQGPQFIFQYYREEENGRGNFPPRFSGLQFPNYSSELNVNALELDDSALYLCASSLEWVANKNTGELFFGEGSRLTVL.